This T cell receptor beta chain was profiled in a study of tumor-infiltrating lymphocytes in primary liver carcinoma. Study at large: The five patients, who were men and women, ranged in age from 30 to 69 years. Productive TCRbeta reads per sample were roughly 3.5 to 8 million, not differing by tissue.

The CDR3 loop spans 13 amino acids. Germline V gene data show CDR1 as SGHDT and CDR2 as YYEEEE. Taking 20-30 mg of unsorted bulk tissue, the authors co-extracted RNA and DNA. From 450 to 600 ng total RNA, TCR beta cDNA was generated with a primer in the constant region. Slightly modified ARM-PCR with three nested multiplex PCR rounds yielded TCR beta libraries. The first two PCR rounds, around 11 cycles each, used TRBV1-TRBV30 forward primers and a C-beta reverse primer. From the multiplex PCR reads, TCRdb called clonotypes with MiXCR, one entry per CDR3 protein. Of fewer than 50,000 distinct CDR3 sequences listed, roughly 80% were seen once; the top ten hold 38%. Notes on this clonotype: Its specificity is not known. This clone may be a read error of a much larger clone one base away.

Broader study findings: With p = 0.039, the top-250-clone fraction in tumors significantly exceeded that in blood.

The sequenced sample consisted of tumor-adjacent normal liver tissue. This sequence was found in a woman aged 25 to 39 with primary liver carcinoma and hepatitis B virus infection. V is TRBV5-6 and J is TRBJ1-6; no clear D. The CDR3 loop reads CTSSLNGNSPLHF. The CDR3 bases are TGTACCAGCAGCTTGAACGGGAACTCACCCCTCCACTTT. Complete variable domain (other parts from reference TRBV5-6 and TRBJ1-6): DAGVTQSPTHLIKTRGQQVTLRCSPKSGHDTVSWYQQALGQGPQFIFQYYEEEERQRGNFPDRFSGHQFPNYSSELNVNALLLGDSALYLCTSSLNGNSPLHFGNGTRLTVT.